This entry describes one T cell receptor beta chain. The data derive from a study of Graves' ophthalmopathy and Graves' hyperthyroidism. The length of the CDR3 is 19 residues. V lost 1 base, J lost 1 base, and 11 bases stayed unmatched. Germline CDR1 MNHNS, CDR2 SASEGT. Investigators amplified TCR beta CDR3 regions from RNA transcripts. The authors performed first-round RT-PCR with HTBI primers and then a second-round multiplex PCR. MiXCR, run by TCRdb on the multiplex PCR reads, gives a single entry per CDR3 protein. The repertoire consists of 450,000 or so distinct CDR3 sequences, with roughly an eighth occurring once and the leading ten covering around 9.8%.

The receptor's source is a woman in her thirties with Graves' ophthalmopathy. The sequencing sample was made of blood. The chain has TRBV6-1 and TRBJ1-1; 11 nucleotides align to TRBD1. The CDR3 sequence is CASSEGTGGWFLGNTEAFF. DNA of the CDR3: TGTGCCAGCAGTGAAGGGACAGGGGGCTGGTTTCTTGGGAACACTGAAGCTTTCTTT.